The present TCR beta chain was sequenced within a study of blood T cell repertoires in COVID-19. The germline V gene has CDR1 SGHRS and CDR2 YFSETQ. CDR3 length: 19 residues. V was pared by 0 bases and J by 0 bases, with 12 bases of the junction left unmatched. The table came from immunoSEQ multiplex PCR; TCRdb's copy has only in-frame clones and leaves some out. The sample lists fewer than 350,000 clones, about 86% occurring once. This clone was picked up one time. Sequencing was performed on peripheral blood. J is TRBJ2-3 and V is TRBV5-1; TRBD2 agrees at 8 bases. The TCR sequence derives from a woman in her 70s with COVID-19, enrolled during active disease. The CDR3, as DNA: TGCGCCAGCAGCTTGGCCGCGGGGGGATCCTGGGATAGCACAGATACGCAGTATTTT. Its translation is CASSLAAGGSWDSTDTQYF.